This TCR beta chain was sequenced in a study of human T cells and chemical hapten exposure. Indicated time point: patch test 3, about 24 weeks after DPC sensitization. The treatment is: therapeutic diphenylcyclopropenone sensitization with weekly scalp DPC. Total RNA was extracted from unfractionated whole blood. TCRdb redid the calling of the RACE reads with MiXCR, one entry per CDR3 protein. The sample yields fewer than 40,000 distinct CDR3 sequences, roughly 13% seen once. This clonotype was seen repeatedly, ten times or more. The sequencing used whole blood, collected in connection with sensitization to the hapten diphenylcyclopropenone (DPC). This sequence was found in a woman aged 40 to 49 with alopecia areata. Some clones in this sample may be carry-over from other donors' samples.

The CDR3 sequence is CAWSSYNQPQHF. DNA of the CDR3: TGTGCCTGGAGTTCTTACAATCAGCCCCAGCATTTT. The chain uses TRBV30 and TRBJ1-5; no reliable D call. V was trimmed by 2 bases and J by 3 bases, leaving 5 bases between them. CDR1 is GTSNPN, CDR2 SVGIG, per germline (reference sequence). This CDR3 has 12 residues. The variable domain in full, completed from reference TRBV30 and TRBJ1-5, reads SQTIHQWPATLVQPVGSPLSLECTVEGTSNPNLYWYRQAAGRGLQLLFYSVGIGQISSEVPQNLSASRPQDRQFILSSKKLLLSDSGFYLCAWSSYNQPQHFGDGTRLSIL.